This T cell receptor (beta chain) was identified during a study of blood T cell repertoires in COVID-19. Turning to the study itself: PBMCs, B-cell-depleted T cells, or T cells were the source of the cDNA or gDNA that made up the material.

Authors' data handling: Estimation of nucleated cell counts relied on the amplification of reference gene primers. The protocol was immunoSEQ multiplex PCR, while the TCRdb copy is restricted to in-frame clones and leaves out a portion. V and J calls and clone size come straight from that table; D and trimming were deduced from the DNA. The profile shows 95,000 to 120,000 clones, more than 70% of them singletons. Trimming removed 6 bases from V and 7 bases from J, with 12 bases in between. CDR1 is SNHLY and CDR2 is FYNNEI in the germline V gene. The CDR3 spans 12 residues. The sequenced sample was peripheral blood. The chain recombines TRBV2 with TRBJ1-2, with D maybe TRBD1 (6 bases). The receptor was derived from a woman in her seventies who had recovered from COVID-19. The CDR3 is CASRNRVIGYTF. As DNA, the CDR3 is TGTGCCAGCAGGAACAGGGTGATTGGCTACACCTTC.